The 2 T cell receptor beta chains presented below share a single source sample, sequenced in a study of T cell responses to AZD1222 COVID-19 vaccine. The assay was immunoSEQ multiplex PCR, and TCRdb's table has in-frame clones only and misses some. The table includes 86,000 or so clones, about 93% detected once. Here the sequenced sample was peripheral blood, taken 28 days after the second AZD1222 dose. The receptors originated from an adult who received the AZD1222 COVID-19 vaccine.

This clone appeared a single time. V usage is TRBV5-5 and J usage is TRBJ1-2, with D maybe TRBD1 (5 bases). Trimming took off 4 bases at V and 3 bases at J, with 13 bases between the two ends. Per the germline V gene, CDR1 is SGHKS and CDR2 is YYEKEE (reference sequence). This CDR3 region has 14 residues. DNA for the CDR3: TGTGCCAGCAGCCCCAGGGCAGGAGACTATGGCTACACCTTC. This codes for CASSPRAGDYGYTF.

V is TRBV18 and J is TRBJ1-2, with D hard to call. Germline V gene sequence: CDR1 KGHSH, CDR2 LQKENI. CDR3 length equals 14 residues. V lost 6 bases and J 0 bases, leaving 11 bases between the germline ends. The CDR3 bases are TGTGCCAGCTCTCCAAACAGCGCTAACTATGGCTACACCTTC. Amino acid sequence: CASSPNSANYGYTF.